This T cell receptor (beta chain) was identified in a study of vaccination and CD4 T cells after COVID-19. Study-level information: By nasal swab PCR, the convalescent patients were SARS-CoV-2 positive, with several mild cases and one severe.

The sample's treatment: roughly ten-day PBMC culture with coronavirus spike peptide pools or control peptides (ViraFEST assay). Researchers reported culturing over 1.5 million PBMCs per well with approximately 9.1 IU/ml IL-2 and 8 to 10 ug/ml peptide pools. Trimming stripped 2 bases from V and 8 bases from J, with 15 bases between. CDR1 and CDR2 (germline): GTSNPN, SVGIG (reference sequence). CDR3 length equals 13 residues. This clonotype was seen more than once but under ten times. Its target is not known. Sequenced with the Oncomine TCR Beta short-read assay was DNA taken from cultured CD4+ T cells. TCRdb re-derived calls from the PCR reads in MiXCR, one entry per CDR3 protein. The data contain over 10,000 distinct CDR3 sequences, 35% of them singletons.

Sequencing was done on a sample of CD4+ T cells from blood, cultured in vitro. The genes are TRBV30 and TRBJ1-2; no definite D call. This TCR was recovered from a human donor who had recovered from COVID-19. DNA of the CDR3: TGTGCCTGGAGTCTTTCCCTTGATTTCGGCTACACCTTC. It is translated as CAWSLSLDFGYTF. Filled out from reference TRBV30 and TRBJ1-2, the complete variable domain reads SQTIHQWPATLVQPVGSPLSLECTVEGTSNPNLYWYRQAAGRGLQLLFYSVGIGQISSEVPQNLSASRPQDRQFILSSKKLLLSDSGFYLCAWSLSLDFGYTFGSGTRLTVV.